This entry features one T cell receptor beta chain sequence. The repertoire was sequenced with immunoSEQ multiplex PCR; TCRdb's copy has only in-frame clones and lacks some. The data hold 160,000 or so clones, with 82% observed a single time. V lost 2 bases and J 5 bases, leaving 10 bases between the germline ends. This CDR3 has 13 residues. The V gene's germline CDR1 is SNHLY and CDR2 FYNNEI. This entry is derived from a study of blood T cell repertoires in COVID-19. The chain combines TRBV2 with TRBJ2-7, with D perhaps matching TRBD2 (6 bases). The source material was PBMCs or T cells enriched from blood (not recorded which). The origin of this receptor is a man aged 55 to 69 who had recovered from COVID-19. CDR3 amino acids: CASSEPGRNEQYF. The CDR3 DNA follows: TGTGCCAGCAGTGAACCAGGGAGGAACGAGCAGTACTTC. The full variable domain, in which reference TRBV2 and TRBJ2-7 provide the parts outside the CDR3, is EPEVTQTPSHQVTQMGQEVILRCVPISNHLYFYWYRQILGQKVEFLVSFYNNEISEKSEIFDDQFSVERPDGSNFTLKIRSTKLEDSAMYFCASSEPGRNEQYFGPGTRLTVT.